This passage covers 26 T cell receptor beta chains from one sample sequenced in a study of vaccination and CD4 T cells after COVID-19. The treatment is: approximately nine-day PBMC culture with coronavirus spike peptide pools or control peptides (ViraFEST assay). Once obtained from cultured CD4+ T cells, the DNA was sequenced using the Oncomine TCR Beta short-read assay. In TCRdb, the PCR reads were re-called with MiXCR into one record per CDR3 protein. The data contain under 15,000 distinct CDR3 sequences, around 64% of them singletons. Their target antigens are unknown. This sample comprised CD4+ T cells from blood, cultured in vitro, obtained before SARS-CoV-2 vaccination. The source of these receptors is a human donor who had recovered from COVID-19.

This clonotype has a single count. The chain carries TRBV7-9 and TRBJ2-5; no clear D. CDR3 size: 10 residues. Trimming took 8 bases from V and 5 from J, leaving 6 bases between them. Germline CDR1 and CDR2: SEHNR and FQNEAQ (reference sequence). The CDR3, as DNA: TGTGCCAGCGGCCGGGAGACCCAGTACTTC. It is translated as CASGRETQYF.

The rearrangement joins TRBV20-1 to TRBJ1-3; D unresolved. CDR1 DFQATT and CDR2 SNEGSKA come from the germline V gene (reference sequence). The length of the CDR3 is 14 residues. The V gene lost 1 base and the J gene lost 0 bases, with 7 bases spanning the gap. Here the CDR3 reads CSARVALSGNTIYF. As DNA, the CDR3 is TGCAGTGCTAGAGTAGCACTCTCTGGAAACACCATATATTTT.

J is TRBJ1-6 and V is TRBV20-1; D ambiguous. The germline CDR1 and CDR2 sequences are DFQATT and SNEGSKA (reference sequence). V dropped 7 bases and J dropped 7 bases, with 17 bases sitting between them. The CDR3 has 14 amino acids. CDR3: CSVGGKGGNSPLHF. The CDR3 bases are TGCAGTGTGGGCGGGAAGGGAGGGAATTCACCCCTCCACTTT.

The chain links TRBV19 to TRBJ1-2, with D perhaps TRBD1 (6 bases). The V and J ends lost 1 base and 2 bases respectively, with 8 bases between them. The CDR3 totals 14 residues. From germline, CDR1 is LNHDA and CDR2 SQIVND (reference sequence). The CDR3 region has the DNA TGTGCCAGTAGTATAGGTCAGGGGAACTATGGCTACACCTTC. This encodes CASSIGQGNYGYTF.

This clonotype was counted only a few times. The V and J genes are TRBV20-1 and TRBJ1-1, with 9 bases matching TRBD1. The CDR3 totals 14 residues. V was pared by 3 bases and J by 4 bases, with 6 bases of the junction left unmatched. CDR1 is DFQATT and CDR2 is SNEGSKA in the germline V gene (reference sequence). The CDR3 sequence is CSARADRGSTEAFF. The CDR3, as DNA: TGCAGTGCTAGGGCCGACAGGGGGAGCACTGAAGCTTTCTTT.

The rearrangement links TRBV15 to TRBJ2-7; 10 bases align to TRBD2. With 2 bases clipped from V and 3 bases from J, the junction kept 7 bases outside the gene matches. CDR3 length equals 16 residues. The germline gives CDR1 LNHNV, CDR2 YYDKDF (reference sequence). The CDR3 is CATSRTGLAELYEQYF. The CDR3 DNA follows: TGTGCCACCAGCAGAACAGGACTAGCGGAGCTCTACGAGCAGTACTTC. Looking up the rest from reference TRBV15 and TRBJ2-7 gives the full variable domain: DAMVIQNPRYQVTQFGKPVTLSCSQTLNHNVMYWYQQKSSQAPKLLFHYYDKDFNNEADTPDNFQSRRPNTSFCFLDIRSPGLGDTAMYLCATSRTGLAELYEQYFGPGTRLTVT.

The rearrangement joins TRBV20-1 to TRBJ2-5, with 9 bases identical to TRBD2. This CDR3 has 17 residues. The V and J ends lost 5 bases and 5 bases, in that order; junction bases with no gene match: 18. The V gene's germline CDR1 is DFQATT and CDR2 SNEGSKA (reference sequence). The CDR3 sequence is CSAAVVAGVGSRETQYF. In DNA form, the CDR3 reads TGCAGTGCTGCGGTGGTAGCGGGAGTCGGGTCCCGGGAGACCCAGTACTTC.

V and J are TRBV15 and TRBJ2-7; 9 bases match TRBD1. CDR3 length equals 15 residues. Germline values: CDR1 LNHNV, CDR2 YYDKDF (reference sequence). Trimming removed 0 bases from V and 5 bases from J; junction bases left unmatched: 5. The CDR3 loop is CATSRDRTGADEQYF. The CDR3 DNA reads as TGTGCCACCAGCAGAGACCGGACAGGGGCAGACGAGCAGTACTTC.

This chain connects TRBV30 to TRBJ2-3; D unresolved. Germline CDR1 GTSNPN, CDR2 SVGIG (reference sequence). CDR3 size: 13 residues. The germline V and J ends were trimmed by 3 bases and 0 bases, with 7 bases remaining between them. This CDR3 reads CAWRRSSTDTQYF. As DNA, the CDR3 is TGTGCCTGGAGGCGGTCTAGCACAGATACGCAGTATTTT.

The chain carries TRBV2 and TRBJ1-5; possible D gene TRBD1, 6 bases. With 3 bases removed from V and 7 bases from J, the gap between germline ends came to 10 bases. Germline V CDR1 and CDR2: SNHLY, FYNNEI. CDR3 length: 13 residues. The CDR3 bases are TGTGCCAGCAGTGATCAGGGGTTCCAGCCCCAGCATTTT. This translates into CASSDQGFQPQHF. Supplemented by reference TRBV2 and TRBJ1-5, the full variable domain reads EPEVTQTPSHQVTQMGQEVILRCVPISNHLYFYWYRQILGQKVEFLVSFYNNEISEKSEIFDDQFSVERPDGSNFTLKIRSTKLEDSAMYFCASSDQGFQPQHFGDGTRLSIL.

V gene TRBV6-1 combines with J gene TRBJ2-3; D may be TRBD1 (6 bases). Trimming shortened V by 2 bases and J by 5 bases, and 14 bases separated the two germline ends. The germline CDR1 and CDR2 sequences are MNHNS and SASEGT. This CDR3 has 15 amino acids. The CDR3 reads CASSESLGGGDTQYF. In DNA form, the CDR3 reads TGTGCCAGCAGTGAATCGCTTGGGGGCGGAGATACGCAGTATTTT.

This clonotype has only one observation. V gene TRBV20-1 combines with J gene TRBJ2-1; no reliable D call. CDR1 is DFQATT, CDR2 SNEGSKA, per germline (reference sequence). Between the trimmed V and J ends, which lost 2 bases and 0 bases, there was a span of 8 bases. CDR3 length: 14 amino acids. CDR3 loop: CSARMRSSYNEQFF. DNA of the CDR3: TGCAGTGCTAGAATGCGGAGCTCCTACAATGAGCAGTTCTTC.

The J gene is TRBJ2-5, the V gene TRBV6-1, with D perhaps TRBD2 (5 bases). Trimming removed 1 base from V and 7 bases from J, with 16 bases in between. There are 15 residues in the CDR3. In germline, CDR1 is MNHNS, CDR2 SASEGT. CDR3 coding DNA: TGTGCCAGCAGTGAAGTTGGAGGAAGGGCCAGGACCCAGTACTTC. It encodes CASSEVGGRARTQYF.

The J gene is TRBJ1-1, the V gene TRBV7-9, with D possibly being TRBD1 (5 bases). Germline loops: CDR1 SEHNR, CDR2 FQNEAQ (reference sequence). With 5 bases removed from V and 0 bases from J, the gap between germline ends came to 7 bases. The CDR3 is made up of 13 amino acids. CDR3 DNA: TGTGCCAGCAGCCAGACAGTGAACACTGAAGCTTTCTTT. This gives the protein CASSQTVNTEAFF.

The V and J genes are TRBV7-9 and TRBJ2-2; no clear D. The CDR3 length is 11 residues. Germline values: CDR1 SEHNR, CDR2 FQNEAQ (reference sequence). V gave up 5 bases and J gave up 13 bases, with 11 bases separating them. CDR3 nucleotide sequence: TGTGCCAGCAGCCTGACACGCGGGCTGTTTTTT. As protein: CASSLTRGLFF.

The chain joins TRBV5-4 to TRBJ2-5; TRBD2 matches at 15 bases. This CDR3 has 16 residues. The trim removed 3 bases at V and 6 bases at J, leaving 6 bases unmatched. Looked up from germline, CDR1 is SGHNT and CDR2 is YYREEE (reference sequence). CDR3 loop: CASSSGTSGRQQTQYF. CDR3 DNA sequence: TGTGCCAGCAGCTCCGGGACTAGCGGGAGGCAGCAGACCCAGTACTTC.

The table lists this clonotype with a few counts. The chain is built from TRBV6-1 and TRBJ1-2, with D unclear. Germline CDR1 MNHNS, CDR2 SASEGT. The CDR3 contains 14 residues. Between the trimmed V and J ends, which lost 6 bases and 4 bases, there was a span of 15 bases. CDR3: CASRHLRGSYGYTF. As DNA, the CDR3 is TGTGCCAGCAGACACCTACGGGGAAGCTATGGCTACACCTTC.

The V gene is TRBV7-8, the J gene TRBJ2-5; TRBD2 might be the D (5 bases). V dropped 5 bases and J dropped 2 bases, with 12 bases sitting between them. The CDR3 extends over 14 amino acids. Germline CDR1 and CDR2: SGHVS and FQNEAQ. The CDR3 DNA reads TGTGCCAGCAGCCGGGATACTAGTCAAGAGACCCAGTACTTC. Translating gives CASSRDTSQETQYF.

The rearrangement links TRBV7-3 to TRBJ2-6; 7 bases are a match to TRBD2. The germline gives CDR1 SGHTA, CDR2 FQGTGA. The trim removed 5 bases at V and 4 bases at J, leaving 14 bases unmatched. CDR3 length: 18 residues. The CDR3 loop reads CASSPRGGASSGANVLTF. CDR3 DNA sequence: TGTGCCAGCAGCCCCCGGGGAGGGGCCTCCTCGGGGGCCAACGTCCTGACTTTC.

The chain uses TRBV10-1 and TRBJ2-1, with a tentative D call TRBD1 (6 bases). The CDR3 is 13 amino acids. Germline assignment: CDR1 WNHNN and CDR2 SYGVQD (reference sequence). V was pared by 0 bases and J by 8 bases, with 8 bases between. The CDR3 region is CASSESSGDEQFF. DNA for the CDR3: TGCGCCAGCAGTGAGTCGTCAGGGGATGAGCAGTTCTTC.

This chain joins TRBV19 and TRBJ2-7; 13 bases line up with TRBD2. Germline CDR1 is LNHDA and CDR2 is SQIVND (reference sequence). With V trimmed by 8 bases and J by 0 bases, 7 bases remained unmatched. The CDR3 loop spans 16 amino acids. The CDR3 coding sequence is TGTGCCAGTCGGACTAGCGGGAGATCGTCCTCCTACGAGCAGTACTTC. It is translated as CASRTSGRSSSYEQYF.

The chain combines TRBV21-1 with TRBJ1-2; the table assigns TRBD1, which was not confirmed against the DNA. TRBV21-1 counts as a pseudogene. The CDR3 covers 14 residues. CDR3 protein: CASSNWDRRYGYTF. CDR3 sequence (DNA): TGTGCCAGCAGCAACTGGGACAGGCGCTATGGCTACACCTTC.

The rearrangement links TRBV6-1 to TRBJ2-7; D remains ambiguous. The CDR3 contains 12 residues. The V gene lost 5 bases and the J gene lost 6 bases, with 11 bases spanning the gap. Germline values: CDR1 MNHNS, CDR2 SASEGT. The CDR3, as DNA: TGTGCCAGCAGTCGGGCTCTCGGCGAGCAGTACTTC. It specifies CASSRALGEQYF.

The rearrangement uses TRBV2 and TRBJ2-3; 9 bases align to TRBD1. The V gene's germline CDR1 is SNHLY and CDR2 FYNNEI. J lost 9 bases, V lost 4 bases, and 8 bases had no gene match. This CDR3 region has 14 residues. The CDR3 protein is CASSGGQGGKTQYF. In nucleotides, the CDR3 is TGTGCCAGCAGTGGGGGACAGGGAGGAAAAACGCAGTATTTT.

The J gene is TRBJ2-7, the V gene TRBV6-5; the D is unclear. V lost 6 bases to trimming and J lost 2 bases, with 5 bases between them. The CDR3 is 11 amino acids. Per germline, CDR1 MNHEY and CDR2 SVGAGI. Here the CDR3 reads CASSYTYEQYF. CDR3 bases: TGTGCCAGCAGCTACACCTACGAGCAGTACTTC.

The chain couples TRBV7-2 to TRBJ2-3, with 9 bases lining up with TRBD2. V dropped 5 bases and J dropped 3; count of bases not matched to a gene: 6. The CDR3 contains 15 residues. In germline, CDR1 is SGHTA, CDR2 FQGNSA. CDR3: CASSTRSGRTDTQYF. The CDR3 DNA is TGTGCCAGCAGCACCAGGAGCGGGAGGACAGATACGCAGTATTTT. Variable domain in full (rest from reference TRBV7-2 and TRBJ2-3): GAGVSQSPSNKVTEKGKDVELRCDPISGHTALYWYRQSLGQGLEFLIYFQGNSAPDKSGLPSDRFSAERTGGSVSTLTIQRTQQEDSAVYLCASSTRSGRTDTQYFGPGTRLTVL.